A single TCR beta chain is shown here with its context. Antigen: not known. These data are taken from a study of identifying expanded T cells in peripheral blood. Germline V gene data show CDR1 as SGHKS and CDR2 as YYEKEE (reference sequence). The CDR3 sequence is 15 residues long. V trimming: 4 bases; J trimming: 7 bases; junction bases outside the gene matches: 9. Healthy donors had no documented immune events, such as infections, while sampled. Generated by immunoSEQ multiplex PCR, the TCRdb table keeps only in-frame clones and is missing some. The repertoire holds tens of thousands of clones, with approximately 85% as singletons. Findings and limits, study-wide: Technical replicates showed around 1.1 changed clones; approximately 2 weeks 15 to 20; four weeks 19. Clone count variance between roughly two-week samples rose with total template count.

The sequence came from a person aged 18 to 70 in good health. The chain links TRBV5-5 to TRBJ2-5; 11 nucleotides align to TRBD2. Material: blood. CDR3 protein: CASSLGLAVLGTQYF. DNA of the CDR3: TGTGCCAGCAGCCTGGGACTAGCGGTACTAGGGACCCAGTACTTC.